This T cell receptor (beta chain) was found in a study of blood T cell repertoires in COVID-19. In germline, CDR1 is MNHNS, CDR2 SASEGT. V was pared by 2 bases and J by 1 base, with 8 bases between. This CDR3 is 14 amino acids long. Method: immunoSEQ multiplex PCR; TCRdb's copy keeps in-frame clones and lacks some. The table includes some 100,000 clones, more than 65% detected once. The material sequenced was peripheral blood. The chain employs TRBV6-1 and TRBJ1-1; no clear D. This sequence originates from a man aged 65 to 85 with active or convalescent COVID-19. The CDR3 loop is CASSERDTNTEAFF. The DNA of the CDR3 is TGTGCCAGCAGTGAACGCGACACGAACACTGAAGCTTTCTTT.